This is a list of T cell receptor beta chains from one sample in a study of T cell repertoires in cytomegalovirus infection. TCRdb reprocessed the reads via MiXCR and lists one record per CDR3 protein. Here the sample spans nearly 550,000 distinct CDR3 sequences, about 15% being singletons. The material sequenced was CD8+ T cells from PBMCs. These receptors came from a human donor in good health (CMV status not recorded). Some clones in this sample may be carry-over from other donors' samples. The CDR3 runs from the conserved cysteine through the conserved F or W. Expanded clones are given a class, and other clones once, few, many or no size at all.

clone_size: -
v_call: TRBV25-1
cdr3_aa: CASSGLGQGSIYGYTF

clone_size: -
v_call: TRBV7-3
cdr3_aa: CASSFFGGETQYF

clone_size: -
v_call: TRBV3-1
cdr3_aa: CASSSTPQWDRENYGYTF

clone_size: many
v_call: TRBV7-9
cdr3_aa: CASSMSAGTLRANYGYTF

clone_size: -
v_call: TRBV6-5
cdr3_aa: CASSYSGGVRSSYNEQFF

clone_size: -
v_call: TRBV6-1
cdr3_aa: CASSEAWQGLSYEQYF

clone_size: many
v_call: TRBV7-6
cdr3_aa: CASSSGQGIMNTEAFF

clone_size: many
v_call: TRBV7-9
cdr3_aa: CASSSPELRQGGEKLFF

clone_size: many
v_call: TRBV28
cdr3_aa: CASTPHPQGDEQFF

clone_size: many
v_call: TRBV4-1
cdr3_aa: CASSQGRNEQFF

clone_size: many
v_call: TRBV4-1
cdr3_aa: CASSPSGDQRSFF

clone_size: many
v_call: TRBV14
cdr3_aa: CASSQALTGELFF

clone_size: many
v_call: TRBV20-1
cdr3_aa: CSARALLAGDLYEQYF

clone_size: -
v_call: TRBV28
cdr3_aa: CASSSSRDFTDTQYF

clone_size: many
v_call: TRBV7-9
cdr3_aa: CASSLAGDTEAFF

clone_size: -
v_call: TRBV6-5
cdr3_aa: CASSYGTGGLYTIYF

clone_size: many
v_call: TRBV25-1
cdr3_aa: CASRGTGVPFKEQYF

clone_size: few
v_call: TRBV9
cdr3_aa: CASSVVSQGLSEAFF

clone_size: -
v_call: TRBV3-1
cdr3_aa: CASSQVAGGPSYNEQFF

clone_size: many
v_call: TRBV6-5
cdr3_aa: CASSYSRDVVNYGYTF

clone_size: few
v_call: TRBV5-4
cdr3_aa: CASSSSGGLGTGELFF

clone_size: many
v_call: TRBV7-9
cdr3_aa: CASSWTSGDEQYF

clone_size: few
v_call: TRBV27
cdr3_aa: CASSLSAGTVTEAFF

clone_size: many
v_call: TRBV7-8
cdr3_aa: CASSFSGRGQEGYTF

clone_size: many
v_call: TRBV12-3/TRBV12-4
cdr3_aa: CASSYGQVDTEAFF

clone_size: few
v_call: TRBV27
cdr3_aa: CASSSGQASTDTQYF

clone_size: -
v_call: TRBV9
cdr3_aa: CASSVGGGMNTEAFF

clone_size: many
v_call: TRBV11-1
cdr3_aa: CASSLALTVGDRSYNEQFF

clone_size: few
v_call: TRBV6-1
cdr3_aa: CASSGGDRSTYEQYF

clone_size: -
v_call: TRBV15
cdr3_aa: CATSRSPRLENNEQFF

clone_size: few
v_call: TRBV10-3
cdr3_aa: CAISTTGTPNGGQPQHF

clone_size: few
v_call: TRBV9
cdr3_aa: CASSPAGEASYNEQFF

clone_size: -
v_call: TRBV20-1
cdr3_aa: CSARIGLMNTEAFF

clone_size: many
v_call: TRBV7-6
cdr3_aa: CASSFAPGQGAWNEQFF

clone_size: -
v_call: TRBV10-3
cdr3_aa: CAISEGQDITYEQYF

clone_size: few
v_call: TRBV19
cdr3_aa: CASSTSGRFTDTQYF

clone_size: -
v_call: TRBV7-9
cdr3_aa: CASSQTSGRVNTQYF

clone_size: many
v_call: TRBV6-5
cdr3_aa: CASSYKNRSKGHYEQYF

clone_size: few
v_call: TRBV19
cdr3_aa: CASSIGRANYGYTF

clone_size: many
v_call: TRBV27
cdr3_aa: CASSLKGSPLHF

clone_size: few
v_call: TRBV10-3
cdr3_aa: CAISEGQGNTDTQYF

clone_size: -
v_call: TRBV20-1
cdr3_aa: CSSLGVQTEAFF